Presented here are 12 T cell receptor beta chains from one specimen sequenced in a study of T cells expressing NK-cell markers. TCRdb reprocessed the 5' RACE reads and stores each CDR3 protein as one record, lacking DNA. This sample's table has some 190,000 distinct CDR3 sequences. Sequenced input: blood T cells: a sorted CD56 or NKG2C T cell subset, CD4+ or CD8+ T cells, or bulk PBMC T cells (not recorded which). Receptors were obtained from a man aged 18 to 69 in good health.

V and J are TRBV13 and TRBJ2-3; TCRdb selects TRBD1, and the lack of DNA leaves this call unchecked. There are 17 residues in the CDR3. The germline V gene has CDR1 PRHDT and CDR2 FYEKMQ (reference sequence). The CDR3 spells CASSSPSGGASTDTQYF.

V usage is TRBV7-2 and J usage is TRBJ1-2. CDR1 SGHTA and CDR2 FQGNSA come from the germline V gene. This CDR3 contains 12 residues. The CDR3: CASRSNIDGYTF. The full variable domain, completed using reference TRBV7-2 and TRBJ1-2, is GAGVSQSPSNKVTEKGKDVELRCDPISGHTALYWYRQSLGQGLEFLIYFQGNSAPDKSGLPSDRFSAERTGGSVSTLTIQRTQQEDSAVYLCASRSNIDGYTFGSGTRLTVV.

The CDR3 reads CASSQELIEDEGTDTQYF. The chain carries TRBV3-1 and TRBJ2-3. Germline CDR1 and CDR2: LGHDT and YNNKEL (reference sequence). The CDR3 totals 18 residues.

The chain uses TRBV13 and TRBJ1-3; TCRdb's D gene call, TRBD1, goes unchecked for lack of DNA. Per germline, CDR1 PRHDT and CDR2 FYEKMQ (reference sequence). CDR3 length: 14 residues. The CDR3: CATPGDHSGNTIYF.

This CDR3 reads CASRQYDRGLGTEAFF. V usage is TRBV6-1 and J usage is TRBJ1-1; the D gene TCRdb calls, TRBD1, cannot be checked with no DNA. The length of the CDR3 is 16 residues. Germline V gene data show CDR1 as MNHNS and CDR2 as SASEGT.

The chain employs TRBV7-9 and TRBJ1-1. This CDR3 spans 15 amino acids. CDR1 and CDR2 (germline): SEHNR, FQNEAQ (reference sequence). CDR3 residues: CASSFGTPMNTEAFF.

The V call is TRBV20-1, the J call TRBJ2-5; the D call of TRBD2 rests on TCRdb alone, since no DNA is present to check it. This CDR3 region has 16 residues. Germline CDR1 and CDR2: DFQATT and SNEGSKA (reference sequence). The CDR3 loop reads CSARPYPGLSQETQYF.

The chain is built from TRBV27 and TRBJ1-2. Germline V lookup: CDR1 MNHEY, CDR2 SMNVEV (reference sequence). CDR3 length: 13 amino acids. This CDR3 reads CASSPHVGYGYTF.

V usage is TRBV6-4 and J usage is TRBJ2-1; TCRdb outputs TRBD1, but without DNA this stays unchecked. The CDR3 totals 15 residues. Germline CDR1 MRHNA, CDR2 SNTAGT. The CDR3 loop is CASSDEGRGWDEQFF.

The chain carries TRBV27 and TRBJ2-1; the D gene TCRdb calls, TRBD1, cannot be checked with no DNA. Germline CDR1 reads MNHEY; CDR2 reads SMNVEV (reference sequence). The CDR3 is made up of 18 amino acids. The chain's CDR3 is CASSRPTGVERDYNEQFF.

V is TRBV10-3 and J is TRBJ1-6. CDR3 length equals 14 residues. The germline V gene encodes CDR1 ENHRY and CDR2 SYGVKD. CDR3 sequence: CAISGFGLNSPLHF.

The V and J genes are TRBV11-2 and TRBJ2-1. There are 13 residues in the CDR3. Looked up from germline, CDR1 is SGHAT and CDR2 is FQNNGV. Here the CDR3 reads CASRRSSYNEQFF.